This T cell receptor (beta chain) stems from a study of identical twins. TCRdb independently ran MiXCR on the 5' RACE reads; one entry per CDR3 protein. Found here are about 690,000 distinct CDR3 sequences, around 20% of them singletons; the top ten hold around 4.5%. In its sample, this clonotype was seen a few times. This CDR3 has 13 amino acids. Germline CDR1 reads SGHRS; CDR2 reads YFSETQ. V was pared by 4 bases and J by 9 bases, with 14 bases between. The same sample was also used in a study of T cells expressing NK-cell markers.

The genes are TRBV5-1 and TRBJ2-1; possible D gene TRBD1, 6 bases. This receptor was taken from a woman between 18 and 29 years old in good health. Sequencing used PBMCs. The CDR3 sequence: CASSPNREAEQFF. CDR3 nucleotide sequence: TGCGCCAGCAGCCCGAACAGGGAAGCTGAGCAGTTCTTC. The full variable domain, completed using reference TRBV5-1 and TRBJ2-1, is KAGVTQTPRYLIKTRGQQVTLSCSPISGHRSVSWYQQTPGQGLQFLFEYFSETQRNKGNFPGRFSGRQFSNSRSEMNVSTLELGDSALYLCASSPNREAEQFFGPGTRLTVL.